One sample yielded the 28 T cell receptor beta chains listed below, sequenced in a study of PD-1 blockade in classical Hodgkin lymphoma (dated by TCRdb to the early 2020s). Library method: the immunoSEQ multiplex PCR assay. This is the immuneACCESS table as TCRdb keeps it, with only in-frame sequences that have V and J called. A part of the clones is gone; compared with another copy, unresolved V genes explain less than half, and the rest is unexplained. The sample has roughly 56,000 clones on record, 70% to 90% of them singletons. The ten biggest clones cover about 8.1% of the sample. The time point label, as the study defines it: cycle 4 day 1 (C4D1), after six to seven weeks of nivolumab. Relapse after autologous stem cell transplantation had occurred in all trial patients, and cohorts A, B and C were distinguished by prior brentuximab vedotin exposure. The sample here was peripheral blood mononuclear cells (PBMCs), taken before the fourth cycle of nivolumab. All receptors come from a human donor with classical Hodgkin lymphoma.

J is TRBJ2-7 and V is TRBV30; TRBD2 is a possible D gene (6 bases). Germline assignment: CDR1 GTSNPN and CDR2 SVGIG (reference sequence). The CDR3 extends over 14 amino acids. Trimming pared 3 bases from V and 5 bases from J, leaving 17 bases between. CDR3 in amino acids: CAWSLVGGWNEQYF. CDR3 nucleotide sequence: TGTGCCTGGAGCCTCGTGGGGGGTTGGAACGAGCAGTACTTC.

The chain has TRBV6-5 and TRBJ1-1, with D perhaps TRBD1 (5 bases). Germline-derived CDR1 and CDR2 are MNHEY and SVGAGI. The ends were cut back, 5 bases at V and 5 bases at J, with 15 bases in the middle. The CDR3 totals 14 residues. Here the CDR3 DNA reads TGTGCCAGCAGTCGCCCAGGGATGTCGACTGAAGCTTTCTTT. Amino acids: CASSRPGMSTEAFF.

The chain recombines TRBV5-1 with TRBJ1-3; 7 positions agree with TRBD1. The junction had 3 bases not matched to a gene; V was cut back by 0 bases and J by 0 bases. Germline CDR1 reads SGHRS; CDR2 reads YFSETQ. The CDR3 is made up of 16 amino acids. The DNA of the CDR3 is TGCGCCAGCAGCTTGGAAGGGGGCCACTCTGGAAACACCATATATTTT. Amino acid sequence: CASSLEGGHSGNTIYF.

This rearrangement joins TRBV27 to TRBJ2-7; D is perhaps TRBD2 (5 bases). Trimming shortened V by 2 bases and J by 6 bases, and 17 bases separated the two germline ends. Germline assignment: CDR1 MNHEY and CDR2 SMNVEV (reference sequence). This CDR3 region has 15 residues. The CDR3 region has the DNA TGTGCCAGCAGTTTACTCCGAGGGTCCCCCGGCGAGCAGTACTTC. Its translation is CASSLLRGSPGEQYF.

This clone occurred once. The chain employs TRBV19 and TRBJ1-2, with 7 positions matching TRBD1. This CDR3 has 13 amino acids. After removal of 7 bases from V and 8 bases from J, the junction contained 10 bases not matched to a gene. Germline CDR1 is LNHDA and CDR2 is SQIVND (reference sequence). The CDR3 here is CASTTQGGLGYTF. DNA of the CDR3: TGTGCCAGTACCACCCAGGGGGGGCTCGGCTACACCTTC.

The rearrangement joins TRBV11-1 to TRBJ2-7; 7 nucleotides align to TRBD2. The CDR3 is made up of 16 amino acids. Germline loops: CDR1 SGHAT, CDR2 FQDESV (reference sequence). The V and J ends lost 3 bases and 5 bases, in that order; junction bases with no gene match: 13. CDR3 DNA sequence: TGTGCCAGCAGCTTTGGGGGGGTGCGGTTGCGGAACGAGCAGTACTTC. It translates to CASSFGGVRLRNEQYF.

The chain joins TRBV11-1 to TRBJ2-7; possible D gene TRBD1, 6 bases. V was pared by 2 bases and J by 3 bases, with 23 bases between. The CDR3 is 18 residues long. Germline CDR1 SGHAT, CDR2 FQDESV (reference sequence). The CDR3 DNA sequence: TGTGCCAGCAGCTTAAATCCCCGTCGACAGGTAACCCGCTACGAGCAGTACTTC. Translation gives CASSLNPRRQVTRYEQYF.

This chain joins TRBV6-4 and TRBJ1-2, with 12 bases identical to TRBD1. Per the germline V gene, CDR1 is MRHNA and CDR2 is SNTAGT. V was clipped by 6 bases and J by 6 bases; unmatched bases: 5. The CDR3 spans 14 residues. CDR3 bases: TGTGCCAGCAGGCCAGGGACAGGGGGCCATGGCTACACCTTC. Encoded protein: CASRPGTGGHGYTF.

This chain connects TRBV5-5 to TRBJ2-3; TRBD1 might be the D (6 bases). Trimming cost V 4 bases and J 1 base, with 13 bases left between them. The CDR3 length is 15 residues. Germline loops: CDR1 SGHKS, CDR2 YYEKEE (reference sequence). The CDR3 nucleotides read TGTGCCAGCAGCATAGGGGGAGCGGGCACAGATACGCAGTATTTT. It encodes CASSIGGAGTDTQYF.

The rearrangement joins TRBV11-2 to TRBJ2-1; the D gene could be TRBD1 or TRBD2 (6 bases each). From germline, CDR1 is SGHAT and CDR2 FQNNGV. The CDR3 has 12 amino acids. The V gene lost 1 base and the J gene lost 10 bases, with 8 bases spanning the gap. In nucleotides, the CDR3 is TGTGCCAGCAGCTTAGTGGGGGGCGAGCAGTTCTTC. Its translation is CASSLVGGEQFF.

The chain joins TRBV6-1 to TRBJ1-2, with D perhaps TRBD1 (5 bases). There are 14 residues in the CDR3. Germline V gives CDR1 MNHNS, CDR2 SASEGT. Trimming took 3 bases from V and 6 from J, leaving 14 bases between them. This CDR3 reads CASSDWWGGDGYTF. The CDR3 DNA sequence: TGTGCCAGCAGTGATTGGTGGGGAGGGGATGGCTACACCTTC.

This chain uses TRBV7-9 with TRBJ2-5; D is ambiguous. The CDR3 is 14 residues long. From germline, CDR1 is SEHNR and CDR2 FQNEAQ (reference sequence). V shed 7 bases and J shed 2 bases, with 14 bases lying between them. As DNA, the CDR3 is TGTGCCAGCACCCCTAAGTCTGGGCAAGAGACCCAGTACTTC. Its protein product is CASTPKSGQETQYF.

In nucleotides, the CDR3 is TGCGCCAGCAGCTTGATAGTGAACACTGAAGCTTTCTTT. It yields the protein CASSLIVNTEAFF. The V gene is TRBV5-1, the J gene TRBJ1-1; D remains ambiguous. The CDR3 consists of 13 residues. Trimming shortened V by 1 base and J by 0 bases, and 4 bases separated the two germline ends. CDR1 is SGHRS, CDR2 YFSETQ, per germline.

The chain has TRBV14 and TRBJ2-5, with no clear D. This CDR3 region has 14 residues. The V end lost 3 bases, the J end lost 4 bases, and 12 bases lay between the germline ends. Germline CDR1 SGHDN, CDR2 FVKESK. CDR3 sequence reads: CASSHRGVGETQYF. CDR3 DNA sequence: TGTGCCAGCAGCCATCGCGGTGTTGGAGAGACCCAGTACTTC.

This chain joins TRBV6-1 and TRBJ1-2; 8 bases agree with TRBD1. This CDR3 spans 15 amino acids. The trim removed 11 bases at V and 3 bases at J, leaving 14 bases unmatched. Germline V gene data show CDR1 as MNHNS and CDR2 as SASEGT. The CDR3 DNA reads as TGTGCCTCGAAGGACGCAGGGGGCGCCTACTATGGCTACACCTTC. The encoded protein is CASKDAGGAYYGYTF.

The V call is TRBV11-2, the J call TRBJ1-1; D is perhaps TRBD1 (5 bases). The CDR3 is 16 residues long. CDR1 is SGHAT, CDR2 FQNNGV, per germline. The V gene lost 3 bases and the J gene lost 2 bases, with 16 bases spanning the gap. CDR3 DNA sequence: TGTGCCAGCAGCTTCCCCCCGGGAGGGGCCAACACTGAAGCTTTCTTT. It is translated as CASSFPPGGANTEAFF.

The rearrangement joins TRBV7-9 to TRBJ1-5, with TRBD1 matching over 9 bases. Trimming took 4 bases from V and 6 from J; bases not matched to a gene: 13. CDR3 size: 17 residues. Germline-derived CDR1 and CDR2 are SEHNR and FQNEAQ (reference sequence). The CDR3 sequence is CASSSLQGAGQGQPQHF. CDR3 DNA: TGTGCCAGCAGCTCTCTACAGGGGGCGGGTCAGGGTCAGCCCCAGCATTTT.

In this sample, this clone turned up a few times. The rearrangement joins TRBV28 to TRBJ1-2, with D perhaps matching TRBD1 (6 bases). CDR3 length: 13 residues. V lost 3 bases and J 7 bases, leaving 12 bases between the germline ends. Germline V CDR1 and CDR2: MDHEN, SYDVKM. For the CDR3, the DNA is TGTGCCAGCAGTTTGGACAGCCCTCGTGGCTACACCTTC. It translates to CASSLDSPRGYTF.

The chain combines TRBV5-1 with TRBJ2-2; D perhaps matches TRBD2 (7 bases). The CDR3 is made up of 15 amino acids. V was pared by 1 base and J by 5 bases, with 12 bases between. CDR1 SGHRS and CDR2 YFSETQ come from the germline V gene. The CDR3: CASSLSGGGTGELFF. CDR3 DNA: TGCGCCAGCAGCTTGTCGGGGGGCGGGACCGGGGAGCTGTTTTTT. The full variable domain, its missing parts supplied by reference TRBV5-1 and TRBJ2-2, is KAGVTQTPRYLIKTRGQQVTLSCSPISGHRSVSWYQQTPGQGLQFLFEYFSETQRNKGNFPGRFSGRQFSNSRSEMNVSTLELGDSALYLCASSLSGGGTGELFFGEGSRLTVL.

The CDR3 sequence: CASSFDLAGEETQYF. Here the CDR3 DNA reads TGCGCCAGCAGCTTTGACCTAGCGGGGGAAGAGACCCAGTACTTC. V usage is TRBV5-1 and J usage is TRBJ2-5; TRBD2 matches at 10 bases. Germline trimming cut 2 bases from V and 3 bases from J; bases unmatched to any gene: 4. The CDR3 is 15 amino acids. CDR1 is SGHRS and CDR2 is YFSETQ in the germline V gene. Full variable domain (remainder filled in from reference TRBV5-1 and TRBJ2-5): KAGVTQTPRYLIKTRGQQVTLSCSPISGHRSVSWYQQTPGQGLQFLFEYFSETQRNKGNFPGRFSGRQFSNSRSEMNVSTLELGDSALYLCASSFDLAGEETQYFGPGTRLLVL.

This chain uses TRBV5-5 with TRBJ2-7; D possibly corresponds to TRBD1 (6 bases). This CDR3 has 14 amino acids. Germline CDR1 reads SGHKS; CDR2 reads YYEKEE (reference sequence). V dropped 4 bases and J dropped 6 bases, with 17 bases sitting between them. CDR3 in DNA: TGTGCCAGCAGCGGATACAGGGAAAAGGGCGAGCAGTACTTC. Its translation is CASSGYREKGEQYF.

This chain links TRBV5-1 with TRBJ2-5, with TRBD2 matching over 9 bases. Germline assignment: CDR1 SGHRS and CDR2 YFSETQ. The CDR3 spans 16 residues. V lost 3 bases and J lost 5; bases outside the gene matches: 11. CDR3 DNA sequence: TGCGCCAGCAGCTGGGGACCGGGACTAGCTGGGGAGACCCAGTACTTC. As protein: CASSWGPGLAGETQYF.

The CDR3 DNA sequence: TGTGCCAGTACCTCCCTTGGGGACAGGGCGCATGAAAAACTGTTTTTT. This translates into CASTSLGDRAHEKLFF. The gene calls are TRBV19 and TRBJ1-4, with 9 bases matching TRBD1. Germline V lookup: CDR1 LNHDA, CDR2 SQIVND (reference sequence). CDR3 length equals 16 residues. The V and J ends lost 7 bases and 6 bases, in that order; junction bases with no gene match: 12.

In its sample, this clone was seen once. This sequence joins TRBV27 and TRBJ2-2; 7 bases agree with TRBD1. The CDR3 sequence is 16 residues long. From germline, CDR1 is MNHEY and CDR2 SMNVEV (reference sequence). Trimming took 6 bases from V and 5 from J; bases not matched to a gene: 12. The CDR3 DNA reads as TGTGCCAGCAGCGGGCCTCCGGGACAGTCTACCGGGGAGCTGTTTTTT. Its translation is CASSGPPGQSTGELFF.

Only one count was recorded for this clone. At the DNA level, this CDR3 is encoded by other sequences in the same sample as well. This chain connects TRBV4-2 to TRBJ1-2; D uncertain. CDR1 LGHNA and CDR2 YNFKEQ come from the germline V gene. Deletions cut 1 base from V and 2 bases from J, with 2 bases between. This CDR3 contains 12 residues. The CDR3 bases are TGTGCCAGCAGCCAAGTGAACTATGGCTACACCTTC. It encodes CASSQVNYGYTF.

V gene TRBV5-5 combines with J gene TRBJ2-7; TRBD1 agrees at 8 bases. The germline V gene encodes CDR1 SGHKS and CDR2 YYEKEE (reference sequence). Trimming cost V 2 bases and J 6 bases; bases outside gene matches: 10. The CDR3 sequence is 15 residues long. Here the CDR3 DNA reads TGTGCCAGCAGCTTACGGACAGGGCCCAACAGCGAGCAGTACTTC. Translation: CASSLRTGPNSEQYF. The full variable domain, in which reference TRBV5-5 and TRBJ2-7 provide the parts outside the CDR3, is DAGVTQSPTHLIKTRGQQVTLRCSPISGHKSVSWYQQVLGQGPQFIFQYYEKEERGRGNFPDRFSARQFPNYSSELNVNALLLGDSALYLCASSLRTGPNSEQYFGPGTRLTVT.

Written as DNA, the CDR3 is TGCAGCGTTGCGAGGCTCCTGAACACTGAAGCTTTCTTT. Translation gives CSVARLLNTEAFF. This sequence joins TRBV29-1 and TRBJ1-1; D not resolved. V lost 4 bases and J lost 0, with 9 bases in between. The CDR3 has 13 residues. Germline lookup yields CDR1 SQVTM and CDR2 ANQGSEA. Full variable domain (missing parts from reference TRBV29-1 and TRBJ1-1): SAVISQKPSRDICQRGTSLTIQCQVDSQVTMMFWYRQQPGQSLTLIATANQGSEATYESGFVIDKFPISRPNLTFSTLTVSNMSPEDSSIYLCSVARLLNTEAFFGQGTRLTVV.

The CDR3 DNA reads TGTGCCAGCGGAGAGTGGCGACAGAGAGAAGCTTTCTTT. Its protein product is CASGEWRQREAFF. The chain carries TRBV27 and TRBJ1-1; the D gene is possibly TRBD1 (5 bases). The V end was cut by 8 bases, the J end by 8 bases, with 18 bases between. The CDR3 runs 13 residues. Germline CDR1 is MNHEY and CDR2 is SMNVEV (reference sequence).